This T cell receptor (beta chain) was identified during a study of cytomegalovirus exposure and HLA in healthy donors. Whole-study results and caveats: TRBV6-2, TRBV6-3 and other indistinguishable V segments were excluded. When a later analysis compared HLA-associated TCR beta chains with equally common others, the HLA-associated chains turned out to be more clonally expanded and to have lower generation probabilities.

The CDR3 spans 16 residues. The V and J ends lost 7 bases and 2 bases respectively, with 20 bases between them. The germline CDR1 and CDR2 sequences are MNHNY and SVGAGI (reference sequence). As regards this clone: Its matching antigen is unknown.

PCR primers comprised 60 Vbeta and 13 Jbeta primers. The protocol was immunoSEQ multiplex PCR, while the TCRdb copy is restricted to in-frame clones and leaves out a portion. The table includes 130,000 to 150,000 clones, less than 85% detected once. The chain is built from TRBV6-6 and TRBJ2-5; tentative D call: TRBD1 (5 bases). Sequencing was carried out using PBMCs. The clonotype comes from a middle-aged man in good health and CMV-seropositive. The CDR3 DNA reads TGTGCCAGCAACCCAAGGGGCTGGAACCCGCAAGAGACCCAGTACTTC. Translating gives CASNPRGWNPQETQYF.